A selection of T cell receptor beta chains follows, all from one sample in a study of blood T cells in healthy people across ages. TCRdb processed the 5' RACE reads anew with MiXCR; each CDR3 protein has one entry. The repertoire holds roughly 1.4 million distinct CDR3 sequences, with almost 60% as singletons. The specimen sequenced was blood. These receptors were obtained from a man aged 18 to 29 in good health. Each CDR3 is given with its conserved first and last residue. The D gene is left open where the match is weak. Expanded clones are given a class, and other clones once, few, many or no size at all.

>NA|TRBV4-1|few|TRBJ1-2
CASSQVQGSWATF
TGCGCCAGCAGCCAAGTCCAGGGTTCGTGGGCCACCTTC
>NA|TRBV20-1|once|TRBJ2-1
CSARGMGWWGNEQFF
TGCAGTGCTAGAGGAATGGGATGGTGGGGCAATGAGCAGTTCTTC
>TRBD1|TRBV20-1|NA|TRBJ2-3
CSARGGTGYPDTQYF
TGCAGTGCTAGAGGCGGGACAGGGTATCCAGATACGCAGTATTTT
>TRBD2|TRBV15|NA|TRBJ2-7
CATSWGGPYEQYF
TGTGCCACCTCGTGGGGGGGACCCTACGAGCAGTACTTC
>TRBD2|TRBV28|NA|TRBJ2-7
CASSSGGRTSEQYF
TGTGCCAGCAGTAGCGGGGGGCGTACGTCCGAGCAGTACTTC
>TRBD2|TRBV29-1|NA|TRBJ2-1
CSVLPGTSEIEQFF
TGCAGCGTTCTACCTGGGACTAGCGAGATTGAGCAGTTCTTC
>TRBD1|TRBV20-1|NA|TRBJ2-2
CSARRTGSRFGGELFF
TGCAGTGCTCGGAGGACAGGGAGTCGATTTGGCGGGGAGCTGTTTTTT
>TRBD1|TRBV4-1|NA|TRBJ2-1
CASSQQRTGGRDEQFF
TGCGCCAGCAGCCAGCAACGGACAGGGGGTAGGGATGAGCAGTTCTTC
>NA|TRBV19|few|TRBJ2-7
CASSRWAHYEQYF
TGTGCCAGTAGTAGATGGGCCCACTACGAGCAGTACTTC
>TRBD2|TRBV4-1|few|TRBJ2-1
CASRGGRILAGTSSRSYNEQFF
TGCGCCAGCAGGGGCGGACGGATCTTAGCGGGAACTTCTAGCCGGTCCTACAATGAGCAGTTCTTC
>TRBD1|TRBV4-1|NA|TRBJ2-3
CASSQAPWEGGSDTQYF
TGCGCCAGCAGCCAAGCTCCCTGGGAAGGGGGCTCAGATACGCAGTATTTT
>NA|TRBV29-1|NA|TRBJ2-7
CSVVDRTAPCEQYF
TGCAGCGTTGTAGATCGGACGGCACCCTGCGAGCAGTACTTC
>NA|TRBV20-1|NA|TRBJ2-7
CSATDLSSYEQYF
TGCAGTGCTACCGACTTGAGCTCCTACGAGCAGTACTTC
>NA|TRBV20-1|NA|TRBJ2-3
CSARRGLGGDTQYF
TGCAGTGCTAGACGAGGACTCGGGGGAGATACGCAGTATTTT
>TRBD1|TRBV11-2|NA|TRBJ1-2
CASSVTRDRGYTF
TGTGCCAGCAGCGTAACCCGGGACAGAGGCTACACCTTC
>NA|TRBV4-2|few|TRBJ1-2
CASSQDPQSANYGYTF
TGTGCCAGCAGCCAAGACCCACAGTCTGCTAACTATGGCTACACCTTC
>TRBD1|TRBV5-1|NA|TRBJ2-1
CASSLEDRVIDEQFF
TGCGCCAGCAGCTTGGAGGACAGGGTAATCGATGAGCAGTTCTTC
>NA|TRBV27|NA|TRBJ2-5
CASSFSLNYQETQYF
TGTGCCAGCAGTTTCAGCTTAAATTACCAAGAGACCCAGTACTTC
>NA|TRBV29-1|few|TRBJ2-1
CSVIRATYNEQFF
TGCAGCGTTATTAGGGCGACCTACAATGAGCAGTTCTTC
>NA|TRBV27|NA|TRBJ2-7
CATRERSYEQYF
TGTGCCACCAGGGAAAGGTCCTACGAGCAGTACTTC
>NA|TRBV7-9|few|TRBJ2-5
CASKFGSPLETQYF
TGTGCCAGCAAGTTTGGGTCCCCCCTAGAGACCCAGTACTTC
>NA|TRBV6-6|few|TRBJ2-5
CASSGSPRQIETQYF
TGTGCCAGCAGCGGATCGCCCAGACAGATAGAGACCCAGTACTTC
>NA|TRBV4-2|NA|TRBJ2-4
CASSQEPLGGQYF
TGTGCCAGCAGCCAAGAACCCCTCGGCGGGCAGTACTTC
>TRBD1|TRBV12-3/TRBV12-4|once|TRBJ2-7
CASSFKGQGAYEQYF
TGTGCCAGCAGTTTTAAGGGACAGGGGGCCTACGAGCAGTACTTC
>TRBD2|TRBV19|NA|TRBJ2-1
CASSKVRGGEREQFF
TGTGCCAGTAGTAAGGTGCGGGGGGGCGAGCGGGAGCAGTTCTTC
>TRBD1|TRBV18|NA|TRBJ1-2
CASSRQGDGYTF
TGTGCCAGCTCAAGACAGGGTGACGGCTACACCTTC
>NA|TRBV7-8|NA|TRBJ1-2
CASSLAPRGRFPYGYTF
TGTGCCAGCAGCTTAGCACCCCGGGGGAGATTTCCCTATGGCTACACCTTC
>NA|TRBV7-2|NA|TRBJ2-1
CASSPSGFNEQFF
TGTGCCAGCAGCCCCTCAGGGTTCAATGAGCAGTTCTTC
>NA|TRBV12-3/TRBV12-4|few|TRBJ2-3
CASSATGHLTDTQYF
TGTGCCAGCAGTGCGACGGGACACCTCACAGATACGCAGTATTTT
>TRBD1|TRBV29-1|NA|TRBJ1-1
CSAVPTTGLTEAFF
TGCAGCGCTGTACCTACGACAGGGTTGACTGAAGCTTTCTTT
>TRBD1|TRBV3-1|NA|TRBJ1-2
CASSHGDRGAEDYGYTF
TGTGCCAGCAGCCACGGGGACAGGGGGGCCGAAGACTATGGCTACACCTTC
>NA|TRBV18|NA|TRBJ2-7
CASSPLAASYEQYF
TGTGCCAGCTCACCACTAGCGGCCTCCTACGAGCAGTACTTC
>NA|TRBV27|NA|TRBJ2-7
CASSAVLGSYEQYF
TGTGCCAGCAGCGCCGTCTTGGGGTCCTACGAGCAGTACTTC
>NA|TRBV21-1|NA|TRBJ1-2
CASSKAEGTGVNYGYTF
TGTGCCAGCAGCAAAGCGGAGGGGACAGGGGTTAACTATGGCTACACCTTC
>NA|TRBV29-1|NA|TRBJ2-5
CSVYSTQETQYF
TGCAGCGTTTATTCCACCCAAGAGACCCAGTACTTC
>NA|TRBV6-2/TRBV6-3|NA|TRBJ2-7
CASSYIAVTYEQYF
TGTGCCAGCAGTTACATCGCCGTCACCTACGAGCAGTACTTC
>TRBD2|TRBV6-2/TRBV6-3|NA|TRBJ2-1
CASTFRGLELNNEQFF
TGTGCCAGCACCTTCAGGGGACTAGAATTAAACAATGAGCAGTTCTTC
>NA|TRBV16|once|TRBJ1-2
CASSPPRLDGYTF
TGTGCCAGCAGCCCCCCTAGACTGGACGGCTACACCTTC
>TRBD1|TRBV5-5|few|TRBJ2-5
CASRIWGQLQETQYF
TGTGCCAGCAGGATTTGGGGACAGCTCCAAGAGACCCAGTACTTC
>TRBD2|TRBV6-6|NA|TRBJ2-3
CASGAGDTDTQYF
TGTGCCAGCGGCGCGGGGGACACAGATACGCAGTATTTT
>NA|TRBV27|few|TRBJ2-3
CASSPSLPGTKASTDTQYF
TGTGCCAGCAGTCCCTCCCTTCCCGGGACAAAAGCTAGCACAGATACGCAGTATTTT
>NA|TRBV2|NA|TRBJ2-7
CACTDSSYEQYF
TGTGCCTGCACGGACAGCTCCTACGAGCAGTACTTC
>TRBD2|TRBV6-1|NA|TRBJ2-7
CASSAAGSSYEQYF
TGTGCCAGCAGTGCAGCGGGGAGCTCCTACGAGCAGTACTTC
>NA|TRBV6-5|NA|TRBJ1-1
CASSPNSQGRNTEAFF
TGTGCCAGCAGCCCTAATTCACAGGGTCGGAACACTGAAGCTTTCTTT
>NA|TRBV4-3|many|TRBJ1-2
CASSQEFIGGNGYTF
TGCGCCAGCAGCCAAGAATTTATCGGGGGAAATGGCTACACCTTC
>TRBD2|TRBV30|NA|TRBJ2-7
CAWRAGLAENYEQYF
TGTGCCTGGAGAGCCGGACTAGCGGAGAACTACGAGCAGTACTTC
>NA|TRBV20-1|NA|TRBJ1-2
CSARDPWTVNYGYTF
TGCAGTGCTAGAGACCCATGGACAGTCAACTATGGCTACACCTTC
>NA|TRBV27|once|TRBJ1-3
CASSSTLDSGNTIYF
TGTGCCAGCAGTTCGACCCTGGACAGTGGAAACACCATATATTTT
>TRBD1|TRBV9|NA|TRBJ1-2
CASSVGGTENYGYTF
TGTGCCAGCAGCGTAGGGGGGACAGAAAACTATGGCTACACCTTC
>NA|TRBV4-1|NA|TRBJ1-5
CASSLLPPGPYQPQHF
TGCGCCAGCAGCCTTCTCCCCCCGGGACCCTATCAGCCCCAGCATTTT
>NA|TRBV2|NA|TRBJ2-3
CASSEPAWGDTQYF
TGTGCCAGCAGTGAACCAGCGTGGGGAGATACGCAGTATTTT
>TRBD2|TRBV20-1|NA|TRBJ2-1
CSAGQGTSDEQFF
TGCAGTGCTGGTCAAGGGACTAGCGATGAGCAGTTCTTC
>NA|TRBV12-3/TRBV12-4|few|TRBJ1-2
CASSLARGMWYGYTF
TGTGCCAGCAGTTTGGCCCGGGGGATGTGGTATGGCTACACCTTC
>NA|TRBV27|NA|TRBJ1-2
CASSFGGGGYGYTF
TGTGCCAGCAGCTTTGGGGGGGGAGGCTATGGCTACACCTTC